The text below deals with one TCR beta chain. Germline V lookup: CDR1 MNHEY, CDR2 SVGAGI. Between the trimmed V and J ends, which lost 0 bases and 0 bases, there was a span of 11 bases. The CDR3 is 17 residues long. These data come from a study of T cells in Graves' hyperthyroidism and ophthalmopathy. Those patients with uncontrolled infection, other autoimmune disease, pregnancy or lactation were excluded. Orbital computed tomography, thyroid ultrasound, serum thyroxine and TRAb, and clinical symptoms together informed the diagnoses. From RNA transcripts, TCR beta CDR3 regions were amplified. A set of HTBI primers served as the primers for a first-round RT-PCR of the TCR CDR3. TCRdb ran MiXCR on the multiplex PCR reads and lists one entry per CDR3 protein. The sample lists about 360,000 distinct CDR3 sequences, about 12% occurring once.

Material: blood. This TCR was recovered from a woman aged 18-29 years with Graves' hyperthyroidism. The rearrangement links TRBV6-5 to TRBJ1-4; D not certain. Here the CDR3 reads CASSYSGQRATNEKLFF. The CDR3 nucleotides read TGTGCCAGCAGTTACTCCGGGCAGAGAGCAACTAATGAAAAACTGTTTTTT.